The rows below give T cell receptor beta chains drawn from one sample of a study of blood T cell repertoires in COVID-19. Generated by immunoSEQ multiplex PCR, the TCRdb table keeps only in-frame clones and is missing some. This table has over 350,000 clones, 70% to 90% appearing once. Sequenced material: PBMCs or T cells enriched from blood (not recorded which). These receptors were collected from a woman aged 18-30 years with acute COVID-19. Each CDR3 is given without its conserved first and last residue. Clone size is stated in some rows and not others, as once, few, many or a class when expanded.

V gene	J gene	clone size	CDR3 protein
TRBV14	TRBJ2-2	-	ASSQEKNEGNGELF
TRBV19	TRBJ1-2	-	ASTTAGGGYT
TRBV19	TRBJ1-4	many	ASSWTVNEKLF
TRBV6-5	TRBJ2-7	-	ASKTSGDSSYEQY
TRBV25-1	TRBJ2-2	-	ASRRSGSNTGELF
TRBV7-8	TRBJ2-3	-	ASSPTPLTSGRTDTQY
TRBV5-1	TRBJ2-1	once	ASSLVGSGGSSYNEQF
TRBV30	TRBJ1-5	-	AWSVQSGGNQPQH
TRBV29-1	TRBJ2-3	-	SVEDGTDTQY
TRBV9	TRBJ1-5	-	ASSVEAGFNQPQH
TRBV2	TRBJ2-7	-	ASSERRTASGRTEYEQY
TRBV28	TRBJ1-2	few	ASSSTNQDGYT
TRBV19	TRBJ2-1	-	ASSTPSGYNEQF
TRBV7-9	TRBJ1-6	-	ASSKDRDNSPLH
TRBV3-1/TRBV3-2	TRBJ1-5	-	ASSQDTTGNQPQH
TRBV15	TRBJ2-3	-	ATSRAAGDTDTQY
TRBV19	TRBJ1-1	once	ASRQGWTEAF
TRBV12-3/TRBV12-4	TRBJ1-2	-	ASSFGQPYGYT
TRBV2	TRBJ1-2	-	ASWGTGANYGYT
TRBV29-1	TRBJ2-7	-	SVSGLADSYEQY
TRBV7-9	TRBJ1-4	-	ASSLVPKDLF
TRBV9	TRBJ2-7	-	ASSAQTGGLYEQY
TRBV19	TRBJ1-4	-	ASRLTGGGSWFGEKLF
TRBV28	TRBJ2-1	-	ASSLSSGRVNNEQF
TRBV29-1	TRBJ1-1	-	SGQVNPNTEAF
TRBV4-2	TRBJ1-4	few	ASSQVSTATNEKLF
TRBV3-1/TRBV3-2	TRBJ2-4	-	ASSQGGMKNIQY
TRBV27	TRBJ2-1	-	ASSLSSTNEQF
TRBV4-2	TRBJ2-1	-	ASSQELGQGAFEQF
TRBV7-8	TRBJ2-7	-	ASSLASAGYHEQY
TRBV10-3	TRBJ1-1	-	AIRGTGGLPNTEAF
TRBV5-1	TRBJ1-3	-	ASSVDRGNTIY
TRBV10-3	TRBJ2-7	-	AISDRGLAGDLSPYEQY
TRBV11-2	TRBJ2-1	-	ASTLGGAGGTSNEQF
TRBV4-1	TRBJ2-1	-	ASSDPQGGYNEQF
TRBV25-1	TRBJ1-4	-	ASKQGPGGEKLF
TRBV29-1	TRBJ2-7	-	SVEEPNNRPTVEQY